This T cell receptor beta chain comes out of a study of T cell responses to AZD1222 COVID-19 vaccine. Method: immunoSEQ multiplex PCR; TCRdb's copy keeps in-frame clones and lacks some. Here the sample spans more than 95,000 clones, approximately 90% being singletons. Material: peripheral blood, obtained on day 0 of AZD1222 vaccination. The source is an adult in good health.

The CDR3 coding sequence is TGCGCCAGCACCCAGGGAGGATTGGGTCAGCCCCAGCATTTT. Translated, it gives CASTQGGLGQPQHF. The chain couples TRBV10-2 to TRBJ1-5; D is perhaps TRBD1 (5 bases). In germline, CDR1 is WSHSY, CDR2 SAAADI. V lost 7 bases and J 6 bases, leaving 16 bases between the germline ends. CDR3 length: 14 residues.